This T cell receptor beta chain originates from a study of T cells in Graves' hyperthyroidism and ophthalmopathy. Per the germline V gene, CDR1 is DFQATT and CDR2 is SNEGSKA (reference sequence). The CDR3 contains 14 residues. Trimming took 3 bases from V and 1 from J, leaving 12 bases between them. Findings and limits, study-wide: Blood samples included most of the expanded thyroid clonotypes exceeding 0.001. Ophthalmopathy, which appeared later, was predicted by the model a median around 6.9 months before onset.

This clonotype has more than one count but fewer than ten. Its antigen is undetermined. With a duration under 2 months, the hyperthyroidism was newly diagnosed in patients aged 18 to 65. Clinicians diagnosed patients from clinical symptoms, serum thyroxine and TRAb, thyroid ultrasound and orbital computed tomography. Amplification targeted TCR beta CDR3 regions from RNA transcripts. RT-PCR in the first round (using the HTBI primer set) targeted the TCR CDR3. A single record per CDR3 protein comes from TCRdb applying MiXCR to the multiplex PCR reads. Among some 210,000 distinct CDR3 sequences listed, roughly 18% were seen once.

The chain has TRBV20-1 and TRBJ1-2; D is unresolved. The sequence was obtained from a man aged 45-60 years with Graves' hyperthyroidism. Sequences were obtained from blood. The CDR3 nucleotides read TGCAGTGCTAGGCGGCAGCCTGATAACTATGGCTACACCTTC. Translation gives CSARRQPDNYGYTF.